The 28 T cell receptor beta chains presented below share a single source sample, sequenced in a study of T-cell reconstitution after alpha-beta-depleted transplantation in children. Unique molecular identifiers featured in how the TCRbeta library was prepared. TCRdb reprocessed the PCR reads via MiXCR and lists one record per CDR3 protein. This sample carries hundreds of thousands of distinct CDR3 sequences, around 17% of them seen once, and the ten largest clones take 0.9% to 1.2%. Sample: PBMCs from the stem cell graft donor, taken from the stem cell graft. These receptor sequences come from a human donor who donated a stem cell graft to a child with acute myeloid leukemia.

This clonotype showed up many times. The chain uses TRBV6-5 and TRBJ2-3, with TRBD1 matching 7 bases. The junction had 10 bases not matched to a gene; V was cut back by 7 bases and J by 15 bases. Germline V gives CDR1 MNHEY, CDR2 SVGAGI. The CDR3 spans 11 residues. For the CDR3, the DNA is TGTGCCAGCATCAGTGGGAACAGGGGATATTTT. Its translation is CASISGNRGYF.

This chain uses TRBV7-9 with TRBJ2-7; D remains ambiguous. Germline V lookup: CDR1 SEHNR, CDR2 FQNEAQ (reference sequence). Trimming shortened V by 7 bases and J by 4 bases, and 14 bases separated the two germline ends. The CDR3 has 13 residues. The CDR3 loop reads CASTGAPDYEQYF. The CDR3 DNA sequence: TGTGCCAGCACTGGAGCACCCGATTACGAGCAGTACTTC.

The rearrangement uses TRBV7-2 and TRBJ2-3, with TRBD2 as a possible D gene (7 bases). The CDR3 has 15 residues. The germline V and J ends were trimmed by 7 bases and 4 bases, with 18 bases remaining between them. Looked up from germline, CDR1 is SGHTA and CDR2 is FQGNSA. CDR3 amino acids: CASTVGGGRADTQYF. The CDR3 coding sequence is TGTGCCAGCACCGTAGGGGGGGGGCGAGCAGATACGCAGTATTTT.

This clonotype was seen repeatedly, ten times or more. V and J are TRBV24-1 and TRBJ1-1; D gene unclear. V was clipped by 2 bases and J by 7 bases, with 10 bases between them. The germline CDR1 and CDR2 sequences are KGHDR and SFDVKD. There are 13 residues in the CDR3. This CDR3 reads CATSDSTDHEAFF. For the CDR3, the DNA is TGTGCCACCAGTGATTCGACGGACCATGAAGCTTTCTTT.

There are a few counts of this clonotype. The J gene is TRBJ1-4, the V gene TRBV12-2; no check of the table's D call, TRBD1, against the DNA was made. TRBV12-2 is reported as a pseudogene. This CDR3 region has 13 residues. The DNA of the CDR3 is TGTGCAAGTCGCCCGAGGGGACGGGAAAAACTGTTTTTT. Protein sequence: CASRPRGREKLFF.

The chain's CDR3 is CASSPGQGPHDGIPRTF. CDR3 sequence (DNA): TGTGCCAGCAGCCCGGGACAGGGTCCTCACGACGGGATCCCTCGCACCTTC. The chain recombines TRBV7-9 with TRBJ1-2; 9 bases align to TRBD1. Looked up from germline, CDR1 is SEHNR and CDR2 is FQNEAQ (reference sequence). The CDR3 contains 17 residues. V lost 5 bases to trimming and J lost 13 bases; unmatched junction nucleotides: 23.

The J gene is TRBJ2-2, the V gene TRBV27, with no clear D. CDR1 is MNHEY and CDR2 is SMNVEV in the germline V gene (reference sequence). The V end lost 4 bases, the J end lost 2 bases, and 5 bases lay between the germline ends. The CDR3 spans 13 residues. This chain's CDR3 is CASSSHNTGELFF. DNA of the CDR3: TGTGCCAGCAGTTCCCATAACACCGGGGAGCTGTTTTTT.

Comments on this clonotype: This sequence may be a read error, since a much larger clone differs from it by one base. The rearrangement links TRBV7-2 to TRBJ2-5; D call uncertain. CDR3 length: 15 residues. Germline V gene sequence: CDR1 SGHTA, CDR2 FQGNSA. Trimming shortened V by 1 base and J by 1 base, and 10 bases separated the two germline ends. CDR3 in DNA: TGTGCCAGCAGCTTAGATACCACAACCCAAGAGACCCAGTACTTC. Translation gives CASSLDTTTQETQYF.

In this sample, this clonotype turned up a few times. The rearrangement joins TRBV4-3 to TRBJ1-5; 9 bases map to TRBD1. The ends lost 3 bases at V and 5 bases at J; junction bases unmatched: 5. There are 15 residues in the CDR3. CDR1 and CDR2 (germline): LGHNA, YSLEER. CDR3 region: CASSQDDRGDQPQHF. In DNA form, the CDR3 reads TGCGCCAGCAGCCAGGACGACAGGGGGGATCAGCCCCAGCATTTT.

The chain combines TRBV20-1 with TRBJ1-5, with D uncertain. The CDR3 totals 19 residues. V gave up 2 bases and J gave up 1 base, with 24 bases separating them. Germline V gene sequence: CDR1 DFQATT, CDR2 SNEGSKA (reference sequence). Here the CDR3 reads CSARSERALGGSSNQPQHF. Here the CDR3 DNA reads TGCAGTGCTAGATCAGAGCGGGCTTTAGGAGGGTCCAGCAATCAGCCCCAGCATTTT.

This chain uses TRBV6-1 with TRBJ2-5; 12 nucleotides match TRBD1. Germline V gene lookup returns CDR1 MNHNS and CDR2 SASEGT. The V and J ends lost 3 bases and 4 bases, in that order; junction bases with no gene match: 6. CDR3 length equals 16 residues. CDR3 in DNA: TGTGCCAGCAGTGACCTCCTGGGACAGGGGGCAGAGACCCAGTACTTC. It is translated as CASSDLLGQGAETQYF.

Worth noting for this clonotype: Mismatch with germline at one junction end may stem from a read error. The rearrangement links TRBV12-3 or TRBV12-4 to TRBJ2-3, with D perhaps TRBD1 or TRBD2 (6 bases each). CDR3 length: 13 amino acids. The DNA for the CDR3 is TGTGCCAGCAGTTTAGGGGGGGCGACAGGAGGGAATTTT. Its protein product is CASSLGGATGGNF.

The V gene is TRBV4-3, the J gene TRBJ2-1, with 8 bases identical to TRBD1. The CDR3 extends over 16 amino acids. Trimming took 0 bases from V and 8 from J; bases not matched to a gene: 9. The germline V gene has CDR1 LGHNA and CDR2 YSLEER. The CDR3 protein is CASSQDKGQGGDEQFF. The DNA for the CDR3 is TGCGCCAGCAGCCAAGATAAAGGACAGGGTGGCGATGAGCAGTTCTTC.

The chain has TRBV11-2 and TRBJ2-4; 12 bases align to TRBD2. Germline V gene data show CDR1 as SGHAT and CDR2 as FQNNGV. This CDR3 contains 19 residues. V lost 5 bases and J lost 1; bases outside the gene matches: 12. The CDR3 nucleotides read TGTGCCAGCAGCCCCTACTTAATGACTAGCGGGGGTGCCAAAAACATTCAGTACTTC. Translated: CASSPYLMTSGGAKNIQYF.

The rearrangement joins TRBV21-1 to TRBJ1-1. TRBV21-1 is termed a pseudogene. The CDR3 consists of 16 residues. The CDR3 sequence is CASSTPPAEGETEAFF. As DNA, the CDR3 is TGTGCCAGCAGCACCCCCCCAGCAGAGGGAGAGACTGAAGCTTTCTTT.

This clonotype showed up just a few times. The chain is built from TRBV20-1 and TRBJ2-1; the D is unclear. CDR1 is DFQATT, CDR2 SNEGSKA, per germline (reference sequence). Trimming took 5 bases from V and 0 from J, leaving 14 bases between them. The CDR3 totals 15 residues. The chain's CDR3 is CSASRRPLSYNEQFF. The DNA of the CDR3 is TGCAGTGCTTCACGGAGACCCCTCTCCTACAATGAGCAGTTCTTC.

CDR3: CASSSAPRDTGELFF. The CDR3 DNA follows: TGTGCCAGCAGCTCGGCCCCCAGGGACACCGGGGAGCTGTTTTTT. This chain links TRBV11-2 with TRBJ2-2; TRBD1 might be the D (5 bases). Germline CDR1 SGHAT, CDR2 FQNNGV. V was shortened by 4 bases and J by 3 bases, with 12 bases between the two germline ends. The length of the CDR3 is 15 residues. Looking up the rest from reference TRBV11-2 and TRBJ2-2 gives the full variable domain: EAGVAQSPRYKIIEKRQSVAFWCNPISGHATLYWYQQILGQGPKLLIQFQNNGVVDDSQLPKDRFSAERLKGVDSTLKIQPAKLEDSAVYLCASSSAPRDTGELFFGEGSRLTVL.

This clonotype has just a few counts. The rearrangement links TRBV4-3 to TRBJ1-1; TRBD1 aligns across 7 bases. With 0 bases clipped from V and 0 bases from J, the junction kept 10 bases outside the gene matches. CDR1 is LGHNA and CDR2 is YSLEER in the germline V gene. This CDR3 region has 18 residues. CDR3 amino acids: CASSQDTTGAGMNTEAFF. As DNA, the CDR3 is TGCGCCAGCAGCCAAGATACCACAGGGGCAGGGATGAACACTGAAGCTTTCTTT.

The chain recombines TRBV7-3 with TRBJ2-2; D is tentatively TRBD1 or TRBD2 (5 bases each). V shed 4 bases and J shed 1 base, with 10 bases lying between them. Germline CDR1 and CDR2: SGHTA and FQGTGA. CDR3 length: 15 amino acids. The chain's CDR3 is CASSSGTGNTGELFF. For the CDR3, the DNA is TGTGCCAGCAGCTCGGGGACGGGGAACACCGGGGAGCTGTTTTTT.

This clonotype showed up just a few times. CDR3 sequence (DNA): TGCAGTGCTAGTCCCTGGGTTAGCGGGACTAGCACAGATACGCAGTATTTT. It specifies CSASPWVSGTSTDTQYF. V usage is TRBV20-1 and J usage is TRBJ2-3; 8 nucleotides align to TRBD2. Germline-derived CDR1 and CDR2 are DFQATT and SNEGSKA (reference sequence). Germline trimming cut 3 bases from V and 0 bases from J; bases unmatched to any gene: 11. The CDR3 has 17 residues.

This clonotype was counted ten times or more. The V and J genes are TRBV20-1 and TRBJ2-3; 10 bases line up with TRBD1. The CDR3 extends over 18 amino acids. Germline CDR1 DFQATT, CDR2 SNEGSKA (reference sequence). V was clipped by 2 bases and J by 1 base; unmatched bases: 12. The DNA of the CDR3 is TGCAGTGCTAGATATACCGGGACAGGGGTCGGCGGCACAGATACGCAGTATTTT. Its translation: CSARYTGTGVGGTDTQYF.

The rearrangement uses TRBV12-3 or TRBV12-4 and TRBJ2-7; TRBD1 aligns across 8 bases. This CDR3 contains 15 residues. V shed 3 bases, J shed 3 bases, and the junction held 7 bases outside the gene matches. The DNA for the CDR3 is TGTGCCAGCAGTTTCACAGGGGGTTCCATCTACGAGCAGTACTTC. Translated: CASSFTGGSIYEQYF.

This chain joins TRBV20-1 and TRBJ2-7, with D unclear. The CDR3 is 12 amino acids. Germline assignment: CDR1 DFQATT and CDR2 SNEGSKA (reference sequence). With 3 bases removed from V and 4 bases from J, the gap between germline ends came to 10 bases. The CDR3 region has the DNA TGCAGTGCTAGCCCGACTGCATACGAGCAGTACTTC. This encodes CSASPTAYEQYF.

This clonotype was found a few times. The chain employs TRBV20-1 and TRBJ1-1, with 8 bases lining up with TRBD1. Germline V gene data show CDR1 as DFQATT and CDR2 as SNEGSKA (reference sequence). The ends lost 4 bases at V and 4 bases at J; junction bases unmatched: 11. This CDR3 has 15 residues. CDR3 sequence reads: CSAIYRQGLGTEAFF. CDR3 nucleotide sequence: TGCAGTGCTATCTACCGACAGGGGTTGGGCACTGAAGCTTTCTTT.

Many counts were recorded for this clonotype. This chain uses TRBV20-1 with TRBJ1-4; 10 positions match TRBD1. The CDR3 runs 16 residues. Germline loops: CDR1 DFQATT, CDR2 SNEGSKA (reference sequence). V lost 0 bases to trimming and J lost 8 bases; unmatched junction nucleotides: 9. The CDR3 bases are TGCAGTGCTAGAGACCTACGGGACAGGGGCATAGAAAAACTGTTTTTT. Residues: CSARDLRDRGIEKLFF.

The chain uses TRBV5-1 and TRBJ1-1; tentatively, D is TRBD1 (5 bases). The CDR3 covers 15 residues. V was trimmed by 4 bases and J by 6 bases, leaving 19 bases between them. Germline CDR1 and CDR2: SGHRS and YFSETQ. CDR3 in amino acids: CASSREGSFAAEAFF. CDR3 DNA: TGCGCCAGCAGCCGCGAGGGGTCCTTTGCCGCTGAAGCTTTCTTT.

A few counts support this clonotype. The chain has TRBV7-7 and TRBJ1-4; no reliable D call. Between the trimmed V and J ends, which lost 6 bases and 5 bases, there was a span of 10 bases. CDR1 SSHAT and CDR2 FNYEAQ come from the germline V gene (reference sequence). The CDR3 sequence is 13 residues long. CDR3 in amino acids: CASSRDLNEKLFF. For the CDR3, the DNA is TGTGCCAGCAGTCGGGATTTGAATGAAAAACTGTTTTTT.

This clonotype was counted many times. The rearrangement links TRBV20-1 to TRBJ2-2, with TRBD2 matching 11 bases. CDR3 length: 17 amino acids. The V gene end was trimmed by 3 bases and the J gene end by 2 bases; junction bases not matched to a gene: 8. The germline V gene has CDR1 DFQATT and CDR2 SNEGSKA (reference sequence). The chain's CDR3 is CSASTLAGGLNTGELFF. CDR3 nucleotides: TGCAGTGCTAGTACGCTAGCGGGGGGTCTCAACACCGGGGAGCTGTTTTTT.